The 25 T cell receptor beta chains presented below share a single source sample, sequenced in a study of blood T cell repertoires in COVID-19. Sequencing used immunoSEQ multiplex PCR; TCRdb keeps in-frame clones, though not all of them. The sample lists around 19,000 clones, approximately 90% occurring once. Sequenced input: peripheral blood. These receptor sequences come from a human donor in a cohort sampled during active COVID-19.

The chain recombines TRBV12-3 or TRBV12-4 with TRBJ2-3; D unresolved. This CDR3 region has 11 residues. Trimming shortened V by 6 bases and J by 2 bases, and 3 bases separated the two germline ends. The CDR3 nucleotides are TGTGCCAGCAGATACACAGATACGCAGTATTTT. Translating it yields CASRYTDTQYF.

This chain connects TRBV9 to TRBJ1-6, with 11 nucleotides matching TRBD1. The germline gives CDR1 SGDLS, CDR2 YYNGEE. Unmatched junction bases numbered 3, after V lost 3 bases and J lost 7 bases. The CDR3 totals 15 residues. CDR3 in amino acids: CASSDRDRGNSPLHF. In nucleotides, the CDR3 is TGTGCCAGCAGCGACCGGGACAGGGGGAATTCACCCCTCCACTTT.

V usage is TRBV14 and J usage is TRBJ2-1, with 11 bases identical to TRBD2. Germline loops: CDR1 SGHDN, CDR2 FVKESK. The V gene end was trimmed by 0 bases and the J gene end by 7 bases; junction bases not matched to a gene: 5. The CDR3 is 16 amino acids. The DNA of the CDR3 is TGTGCCAGCAGCCAAGACGTCACTAGCGGGAGAAATGAGCAGTTCTTC. Translated, it gives CASSQDVTSGRNEQFF.

The chain is built from TRBV3-1 (or the pseudogene TRBV3-2) and TRBJ2-5; TRBD1 agrees at 7 bases. The CDR3 has 16 residues. The V gene end was trimmed by 5 bases and the J gene end by 5 bases; junction bases not matched to a gene: 14. From germline, CDR1 is LGHDT and CDR2 YNNKEL (reference sequence). The CDR3 sequence is CASSSPTGRFGETQYF. The CDR3 DNA reads as TGTGCCAGCAGCTCTCCGACAGGGCGGTTCGGCGAGACCCAGTACTTC.

This rearrangement joins TRBV4-3 to TRBJ1-4, with D perhaps matching TRBD1 (6 bases). Germline assignment: CDR1 LGHNA and CDR2 YSLEER. The CDR3 is made up of 17 amino acids. Between the trimmed V and J ends, which lost 1 base and 4 bases, there was a span of 16 bases. The CDR3 nucleotides are TGCGCCAGCAGCCAAGGCAATTCAGGGGCGTTTAATGAAAAACTGTTTTTT. Translating it yields CASSQGNSGAFNEKLFF.

This chain links TRBV7-6 with TRBJ2-7; 8 bases fit TRBD2. Per the germline V gene, CDR1 is SGHVS and CDR2 is FNYEAQ. J lost 2 bases, V lost 5 bases, and 5 bases had no gene match. The CDR3 runs to 14 residues. CDR3 sequence reads: CASSTGLAAYEQYF. In DNA, the CDR3 is TGTGCCAGCAGCACTGGACTAGCTGCCTACGAGCAGTACTTC. The variable domain in full, completed from reference TRBV7-6 and TRBJ2-7, reads GAGVSQSPRYKVTKRGQDVALRCDPISGHVSLYWYRQALGQGPEFLTYFNYEAQQDKSGLPNDRFSAERPEGSISTLTIQRTEQRDSAMYRCASSTGLAAYEQYFGPGTRLTVT.

The chain is built from TRBV19 and TRBJ2-3; perhaps TRBD1 as D (6 bases). This CDR3 comprises 15 residues. Germline loops: CDR1 LNHDA, CDR2 SQIVND (reference sequence). Deletions cut 5 bases from V and 2 bases from J, with 14 bases between. CDR3 sequence reads: CASSGRGRSTDTQYF. Written as DNA, the CDR3 is TGTGCCAGTAGTGGCAGGGGAAGGTCCACAGATACGCAGTATTTT.

This clone was counted between two and nine times. V and J are TRBV5-1 and TRBJ2-1; 9 positions agree with TRBD1. The V and J ends lost 3 bases and 2 bases, in that order; junction bases with no gene match: 3. The CDR3 runs 15 residues. Germline V CDR1 and CDR2: SGHRS, YFSETQ. CDR3 coding DNA: TGCGCCAGCAGCTGGGACAGGGTAACCTACAATGAGCAGTTCTTC. Protein: CASSWDRVTYNEQFF. The full variable domain, with the rest looked up from reference TRBV5-1 and TRBJ2-1, is KAGVTQTPRYLIKTRGQQVTLSCSPISGHRSVSWYQQTPGQGLQFLFEYFSETQRNKGNFPGRFSGRQFSNSRSEMNVSTLELGDSALYLCASSWDRVTYNEQFFGPGTRLTVL.

In this sample, this clone turned up once. The chain links TRBV7-9 to TRBJ2-1, with no clear D. Germline loops: CDR1 SEHNR, CDR2 FQNEAQ (reference sequence). The CDR3 totals 12 residues. V was trimmed by 0 bases and J by 12 bases, leaving 9 bases between them. The DNA for the CDR3 is TGTGCCAGCAGCTTAGCGTCGCAGCGGCAGTTCTTC. It is translated as CASSLASQRQFF.

The V gene is TRBV28, the J gene TRBJ2-6; D may be TRBD1 (6 bases). The V and J ends lost 7 bases and 0 bases respectively, with 16 bases between them. Germline CDR1 reads MDHEN; CDR2 reads SYDVKM. This CDR3 is built from 17 residues. CDR3 sequence (DNA): TGTGCCAGCAATAGGGACACAATCAACTCTGGGGCCAACGTCCTGACTTTC. Amino acid sequence: CASNRDTINSGANVLTF.

The rearrangement links TRBV5-8 to TRBJ1-2; 7 positions agree with TRBD1. CDR1 and CDR2 from the germline V gene are SGHTS and YDEGEE. The length of the CDR3 is 14 residues. The J segment lost 4 bases and the V segment lost 3 bases, leaving 6 bases of the junction unmatched. The CDR3 nucleotides are TGTGCCAGCAGCTCCACAGGGGCAACCTATGGCTACACCTTC. The encoded protein is CASSSTGATYGYTF.

The rearrangement joins TRBV6-5 to TRBJ2-1, with 8 bases lining up with TRBD2. The CDR3 loop spans 15 amino acids. In germline, CDR1 is MNHEY, CDR2 SVGAGI. V trimming: 5 bases; J trimming: 1 base; junction bases outside the gene matches: 4. This CDR3 reads CASSSGRGSYNEQFF. DNA of the CDR3: TGTGCCAGCAGTAGCGGGAGAGGGTCCTACAATGAGCAGTTCTTC.

The chain carries TRBV2 and TRBJ2-6; 8 bases align to TRBD2. This CDR3 is 15 amino acids long. V was pared by 6 bases and J by 4 bases, with 5 bases of the junction left unmatched. Germline V lookup: CDR1 SNHLY, CDR2 FYNNEI. As DNA, the CDR3 is TGTGCCAGCAGAGGGACTAGTCCCGGGGCCAACGTCCTGACTTTC. This gives the protein CASRGTSPGANVLTF. Looking up the rest from reference TRBV2 and TRBJ2-6 gives the full variable domain: EPEVTQTPSHQVTQMGQEVILRCVPISNHLYFYWYRQILGQKVEFLVSFYNNEISEKSEIFDDQFSVERPDGSNFTLKIRSTKLEDSAMYFCASRGTSPGANVLTFGAGSRLTVL.

The V gene is TRBV18, the J gene TRBJ1-6; no firm D call. The CDR3 runs 13 residues. The V end was cut by 4 bases, the J end by 2 bases, with 3 bases between. Germline lookup yields CDR1 KGHSH and CDR2 LQKENI. CDR3 coding DNA: TGTGCCAGCTCACTCGCCTATAATTCACCCCTCCACTTT. The encoded protein is CASSLAYNSPLHF.

The chain carries TRBV6-6 and TRBJ2-5; TRBD1 aligns across 7 bases. The germline CDR1 and CDR2 sequences are MNHNY and SVGAGI (reference sequence). The V and J ends lost 6 bases and 2 bases, in that order; junction bases with no gene match: 6. The CDR3 is made up of 14 amino acids. This CDR3 is CASSKRDRQETQYF. CDR3 DNA: TGTGCCAGCAGCAAAAGGGACAGACAAGAGACCCAGTACTTC.

The CDR3 sequence is CAWSTTGGGYTF. For the CDR3, the DNA is TGTGCCTGGAGCACGACAGGGGGCGGCTACACCTTC. The rearrangement joins TRBV30 to TRBJ1-2; 10 bases agree with TRBD1. J was trimmed by 8 bases and V by 3 bases; bases with no gene match: 3. Per the germline V gene, CDR1 is GTSNPN and CDR2 is SVGIG (reference sequence). The CDR3 totals 12 residues.

The rearrangement links TRBV6-2 or TRBV6-3 to TRBJ2-7, with D possibly being TRBD2 (5 bases). This CDR3 spans 14 amino acids. Between the trimmed V and J ends, which lost 2 bases and 0 bases, there was a span of 8 bases. Germline V gene sequence: CDR1 MNHEY, CDR2 SVGEGT. CDR3 DNA sequence: TGTGCCAGCAGTTACGAGGGCAGCTCCTACGAGCAGTACTTC. It encodes CASSYEGSSYEQYF.

The chain joins TRBV7-8 to TRBJ1-5; possible D gene TRBD1, 5 bases. Between the trimmed V and J ends, which lost 1 base and 10 bases, there was a span of 8 bases. This CDR3 region has 12 residues. Germline V lookup: CDR1 SGHVS, CDR2 FQNEAQ. This CDR3 is CASSLVQGPQHF. The CDR3 region has the DNA TGTGCCAGCAGCTTAGTTCAGGGTCCCCAGCATTTT.

The J gene is TRBJ2-1, the V gene TRBV4-2, with TRBD1 matching over 7 bases. V lost 4 bases, J lost 2 bases, and 8 bases stayed unmatched. This CDR3 spans 16 amino acids. The germline gives CDR1 LGHNA, CDR2 YNFKEQ. Here the CDR3 reads CASSPRTGPTYNEQFF. The CDR3 DNA sequence: TGTGCCAGCAGCCCACGGACAGGTCCAACCTACAATGAGCAGTTCTTC.

This chain uses TRBV7-8 with TRBJ2-3; 8 positions agree with TRBD1. This CDR3 has 17 residues. With 0 bases clipped from V and 2 bases from J, the junction kept 7 bases outside the gene matches. Per germline, CDR1 SGHVS and CDR2 FQNEAQ. The CDR3 DNA sequence: TGTGCCAGCAGCTTAGCGCAGGGGGCAGCTCTCACAGATACGCAGTATTTT. It translates to CASSLAQGAALTDTQYF. Combining the CDR3 with reference TRBV7-8 and TRBJ2-3 gives the whole variable domain GAGVSQSPRYKVAKRGQDVALRCDPISGHVSLFWYQQALGQGPEFLTYFQNEAQLDKSGLPSDRFFAERPEGSVSTLKIQRTQQEDSAVYLCASSLAQGAALTDTQYFGPGTRLTVL.

The rearrangement links TRBV5-4 to TRBJ1-1, with 8 bases that match TRBD1. Germline V CDR1 and CDR2: SGHNT, YYREEE (reference sequence). The CDR3 spans 15 residues. Trimming at V came to 7 bases and at J to 0 bases, leaving 8 bases not matched to a gene. The CDR3 DNA is TGTGCCAGCTCGAAACAGGGGGGGATGAACACTGAAGCTTTCTTT. Amino acids: CASSKQGGMNTEAFF.

The chain has TRBV28 and TRBJ2-1; D unresolved. CDR1 is MDHEN and CDR2 is SYDVKM in the germline V gene. V was pared by 2 bases and J by 8 bases, with 7 bases between. The CDR3 is made up of 12 amino acids. CDR3 nucleotide sequence: TGTGCCAGCAGTTTAGCCCGGGATGAGCAGTTCTTC. Translation gives CASSLARDEQFF.

This sequence joins TRBV21-1 and TRBJ1-2; TRBD1, as called in the table, went unchecked against the DNA. TRBV21-1 counts as a pseudogene. This CDR3 comprises 13 residues. As DNA, the CDR3 is TGTGCCAGCAGCAAATTGGGGCCCTATGGCTACACCTTC. It codes for CASSKLGPYGYTF.

This clone has more than one count but fewer than ten. The chain links TRBV4-2 to TRBJ2-7, with 8 bases that match TRBD1. Germline CDR1 reads LGHNA; CDR2 reads YNFKEQ. CDR3 length: 12 residues. Trimming took 3 bases from V and 8 from J; bases not matched to a gene: 3. DNA for the CDR3: TGTGCCAGCAGCCAGGGACAGGATCAGCAGTACTTC. Its translation is CASSQGQDQQYF.

The J gene is TRBJ2-1, the V gene TRBV7-2, with TRBD1 matching 7 bases. V gave up 4 bases and J gave up 6 bases; unmatched junction bases: 3. Germline lookup yields CDR1 SGHTA and CDR2 FQGNSA. This CDR3 region has 13 residues. The CDR3: CASSSSGGNEQFF. The CDR3 bases are TGTGCCAGCAGCTCTTCAGGGGGCAATGAGCAGTTCTTC.